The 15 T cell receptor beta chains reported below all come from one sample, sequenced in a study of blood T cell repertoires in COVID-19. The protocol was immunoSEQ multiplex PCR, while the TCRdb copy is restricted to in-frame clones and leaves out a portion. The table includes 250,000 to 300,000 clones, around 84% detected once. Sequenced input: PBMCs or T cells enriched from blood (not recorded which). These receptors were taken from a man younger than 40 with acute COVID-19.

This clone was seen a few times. Here the CDR3 reads CASSRDSYNEQFF. Written as DNA, the CDR3 is TGTGCCAGCAGTCGGGACTCCTACAATGAGCAGTTCTTC. This chain joins TRBV6-2 or TRBV6-3 and TRBJ2-1; D may be TRBD2 (5 bases). CDR1 is MNHEY, CDR2 SVGEGT, per germline. Trimming took 5 bases from V and 0 from J, leaving 5 bases between them. The CDR3 runs 13 residues.

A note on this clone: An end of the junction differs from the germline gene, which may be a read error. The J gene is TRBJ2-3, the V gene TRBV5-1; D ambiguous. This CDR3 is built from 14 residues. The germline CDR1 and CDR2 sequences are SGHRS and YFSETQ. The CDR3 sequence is CASSLLEYTDTQYF. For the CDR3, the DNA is TGTGCCAGCAGCTTGTTGGAGTACACAGATACGCAGTATTTT.

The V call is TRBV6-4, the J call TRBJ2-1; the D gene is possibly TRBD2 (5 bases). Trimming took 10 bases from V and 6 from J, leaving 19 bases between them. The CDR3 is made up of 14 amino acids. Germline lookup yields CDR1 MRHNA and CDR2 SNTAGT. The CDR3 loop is CATRGELDSNEQFF. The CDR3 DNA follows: TGTGCCACTCGGGGAGAACTAGACTCCAATGAGCAGTTCTTC.

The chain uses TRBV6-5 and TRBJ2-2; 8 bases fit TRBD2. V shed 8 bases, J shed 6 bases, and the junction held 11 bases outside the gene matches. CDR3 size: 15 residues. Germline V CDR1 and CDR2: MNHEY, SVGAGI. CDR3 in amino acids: CASRRGEGLAGELFF. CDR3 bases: TGTGCCAGCCGGCGGGGGGAAGGTCTGGCCGGGGAGCTGTTTTTT.

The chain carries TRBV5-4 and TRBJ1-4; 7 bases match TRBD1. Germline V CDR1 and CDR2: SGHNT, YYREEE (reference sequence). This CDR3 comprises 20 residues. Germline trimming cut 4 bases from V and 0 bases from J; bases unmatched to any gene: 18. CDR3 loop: CASSTVSWQGEFTTNEKLFF. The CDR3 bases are TGTGCCAGCAGCACCGTTTCGTGGCAGGGGGAATTTACAACTAATGAAAAACTGTTTTTT.

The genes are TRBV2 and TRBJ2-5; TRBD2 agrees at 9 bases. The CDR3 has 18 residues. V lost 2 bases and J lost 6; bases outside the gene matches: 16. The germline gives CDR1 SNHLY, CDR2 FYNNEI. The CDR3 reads CASSEQGGGASIGKTQYF. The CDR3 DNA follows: TGTGCCAGCAGTGAACAGGGCGGGGGGGCCTCAATCGGGAAGACCCAGTACTTC.

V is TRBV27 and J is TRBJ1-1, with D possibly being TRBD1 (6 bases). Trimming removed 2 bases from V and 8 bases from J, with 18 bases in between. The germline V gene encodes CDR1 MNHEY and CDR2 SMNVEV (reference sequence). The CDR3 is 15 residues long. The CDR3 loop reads CASSLETQGRAEAFF. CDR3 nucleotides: TGTGCCAGCAGTTTAGAGACTCAGGGGCGGGCCGAAGCTTTCTTT.

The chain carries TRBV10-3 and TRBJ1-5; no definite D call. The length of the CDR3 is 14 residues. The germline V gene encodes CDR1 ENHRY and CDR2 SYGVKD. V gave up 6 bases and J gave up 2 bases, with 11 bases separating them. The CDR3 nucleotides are TGTGCCATCAGCCCTGGCCGGGGCAATCAGCCCCAGCATTTT. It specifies CAISPGRGNQPQHF.

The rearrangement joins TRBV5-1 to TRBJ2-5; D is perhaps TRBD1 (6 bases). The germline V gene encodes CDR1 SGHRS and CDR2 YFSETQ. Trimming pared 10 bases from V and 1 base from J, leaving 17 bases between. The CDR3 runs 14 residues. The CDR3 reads CASSVPRGQETQYF. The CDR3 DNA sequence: TGCGCCTCTTCGGTCCCCAGGGGCCAAGAGACCCAGTACTTC.

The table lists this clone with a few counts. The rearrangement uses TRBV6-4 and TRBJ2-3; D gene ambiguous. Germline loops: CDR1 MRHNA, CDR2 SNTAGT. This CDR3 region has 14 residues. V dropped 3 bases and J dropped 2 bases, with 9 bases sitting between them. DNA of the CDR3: TGTGCCAGCAGTGAAAGCGAATTCACAGATACGCAGTATTTT. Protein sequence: CASSESEFTDTQYF.

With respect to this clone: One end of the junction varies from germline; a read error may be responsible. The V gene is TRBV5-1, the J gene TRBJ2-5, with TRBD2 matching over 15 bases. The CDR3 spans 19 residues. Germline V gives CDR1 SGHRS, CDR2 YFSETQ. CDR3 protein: CASSFALGLAGGIQETQYF. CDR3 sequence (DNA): TGTGCCAGCAGCTTCGCCTTAGGACTAGCGGGAGGGATCCAAGAGACCCAGTACTTC.

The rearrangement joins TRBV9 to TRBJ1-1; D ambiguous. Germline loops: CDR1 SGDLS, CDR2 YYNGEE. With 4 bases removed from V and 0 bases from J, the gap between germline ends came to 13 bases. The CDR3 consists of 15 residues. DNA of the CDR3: TGTGCCAGCAGCCCCGGTGGACTCATGAACACTGAAGCTTTCTTT. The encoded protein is CASSPGGLMNTEAFF.

This CDR3 is CASSLVLGKTDTQYF. CDR3 nucleotide sequence: TGTGCCAGCAGTTTAGTTCTAGGAAAAACAGATACGCAGTATTTT. The chain is built from TRBV27 and TRBJ2-3; D ambiguous. This CDR3 is 15 amino acids long. CDR1 is MNHEY, CDR2 SMNVEV, per germline (reference sequence). V lost 2 bases, J lost 3 bases, and 12 bases lay in between.

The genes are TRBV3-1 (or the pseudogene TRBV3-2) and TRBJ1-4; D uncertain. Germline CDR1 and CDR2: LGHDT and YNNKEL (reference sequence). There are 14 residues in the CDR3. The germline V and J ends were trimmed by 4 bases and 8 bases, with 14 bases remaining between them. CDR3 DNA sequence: TGTGCCAGCAGCCTGCGGGTCGGGGAAGAAAAACTGTTTTTT. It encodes CASSLRVGEEKLFF.

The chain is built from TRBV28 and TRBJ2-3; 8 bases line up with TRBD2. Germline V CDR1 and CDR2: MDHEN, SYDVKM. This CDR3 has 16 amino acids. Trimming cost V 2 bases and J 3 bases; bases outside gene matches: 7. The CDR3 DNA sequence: TGTGCCAGCAGTTTAAGGCTAGCGGGTACGACAGATACGCAGTATTTT. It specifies CASSLRLAGTTDTQYF.